The subject of this entry is one TCR beta chain. As yet, its antigen is unknown. The V gene lost 3 bases and the J gene lost 10 bases, with 15 bases spanning the gap. The germline V gene encodes CDR1 SEHNR and CDR2 FQNEAQ (reference sequence). The CDR3 contains 13 residues. The data belong to a study of CD8+ T cells in alopecia areata. Notes on the study in general: Clonality in lesional scalp, especially alopecia totalis/universalis, exceeded that of normal scalp.

The authors extracted RNA and reverse transcribed it into cDNA as the sequencing template. TCRdb keeps only in-frame clones here, not all; method: immunoSEQ multiplex PCR. The sample yields approximately 98,000 clones, 50% to 70% seen once. V gene TRBV7-9 combines with J gene TRBJ1-1; D is possibly TRBD1 (6 bases). The sequenced sample was NKG2D-low CD8+ T cells sorted from blood. This receptor was identified in a human donor with alopecia areata. The CDR3 sequence: CASSFDRPWRAFF. In DNA form, the CDR3 reads TGTGCCAGCAGCTTCGACAGGCCCTGGAGAGCTTTCTTT.